A selection of T cell receptor beta chains follows, all from one sample in a study of blood T cell repertoires in COVID-19. Sequenced by immunoSEQ multiplex PCR; TCRdb stores in-frame clones only, minus some. Of about 310,000 clones in the sample, roughly 90% were seen once. Specimen: peripheral blood. Receptor source: a middle-aged woman with COVID-19, enrolled during active disease. Both conserved end residues are part of each CDR3. Each record gives: V gene, J gene, D gene, clone size, CDR3 protein, CDR3 DNA. A D gene is named only where the DNA matches it firmly. A row's size may be missing; if present it is once, few, many or a size class.

v_gene: TRBV5-1; j_gene: TRBJ2-2; d_gene: TRBD1; abundance: -; CDR3aa: CASSLVLQGAGELFF; CDR3nt: TGCGCCAGCAGCTTGGTACTACAGGGGGCCGGGGAGCTGTTTTTT
v_gene: TRBV5-1; j_gene: TRBJ2-3; d_gene: TRBD1; abundance: -; CDR3aa: CASSGRQGAITDTQYF; CDR3nt: TGCGCCAGCAGCGGACGACAGGGGGCAATCACAGATACGCAGTATTTT
v_gene: TRBV18; j_gene: TRBJ1-1; d_gene: -; abundance: -; CDR3aa: CASSPNQGVSTEAFF; CDR3nt: TGTGCCAGCTCACCTAATCAGGGCGTAAGCACTGAAGCTTTCTTT
v_gene: TRBV5-1; j_gene: TRBJ2-5; d_gene: -; abundance: -; CDR3aa: CASSLGSTPGETQYF; CDR3nt: TGCGCCAGCAGCTTGGGGTCAACCCCAGGGGAGACCCAGTACTTC
v_gene: TRBV29-1; j_gene: TRBJ1-4; d_gene: -; abundance: -; CDR3aa: CSVQGEIATNEKLFF; CDR3nt: TGCAGCGTACAAGGAGAAATCGCAACTAATGAAAAACTGTTTTTT
v_gene: TRBV6-6; j_gene: TRBJ2-7; d_gene: TRBD1; abundance: -; CDR3aa: CASSGQAREQYF; CDR3nt: TGTGCCAGCAGCGGACAGGCTCGCGAGCAGTACTTC
v_gene: TRBV19; j_gene: TRBJ1-1; d_gene: -; abundance: -; CDR3aa: CASSPNRQGSFKAFF; CDR3nt: TGTGCCAGTAGTCCCAATAGGCAGGGTTCTTTTAAAGCTTTCTTT
v_gene: TRBV9; j_gene: TRBJ2-1; d_gene: TRBD2; abundance: -; CDR3aa: CASSVAGREGYNEQFF; CDR3nt: TGTGCCAGCAGCGTAGCTGGGAGGGAGGGCTACAATGAGCAGTTCTTC
v_gene: TRBV18; j_gene: TRBJ2-2; d_gene: TRBD1; abundance: -; CDR3aa: CASSPYSQGASNTGELFF; CDR3nt: TGTGCCAGCTCACCCTACAGCCAGGGGGCGTCCAACACCGGGGAGCTGTTTTTT
v_gene: TRBV7-2; j_gene: TRBJ1-5; d_gene: TRBD1; abundance: -; CDR3aa: CASSPRQGGNQPQHF; CDR3nt: TGTGCCAGCAGCCCTAGACAGGGAGGCAATCAGCCCCAGCATTTT
v_gene: TRBV6-6; j_gene: TRBJ2-3; d_gene: TRBD2; abundance: -; CDR3aa: CASSYRDYTDTQYF; CDR3nt: TGTGCCAGCAGTTACCGGGACTACACAGATACGCAGTATTTT
v_gene: TRBV5-1; j_gene: TRBJ2-7; d_gene: -; abundance: -; CDR3aa: CASSRESYEQYF; CDR3nt: TGCGCCAGCAGCCGAGAGTCCTACGAGCAGTACTTC
v_gene: TRBV9; j_gene: TRBJ1-4; d_gene: TRBD1; abundance: -; CDR3aa: CASSPGDRADEKLFF; CDR3nt: TGTGCCAGCAGCCCGGGGGACAGGGCTGATGAAAAACTGTTTTTT
v_gene: TRBV27; j_gene: TRBJ2-1; d_gene: TRBD2; abundance: -; CDR3aa: CASSPKTSGNHNEQFF; CDR3nt: TGTGCCAGCAGTCCGAAGACTAGCGGGAACCACAATGAGCAGTTCTTC
v_gene: TRBV29-1; j_gene: TRBJ1-1; d_gene: TRBD1; abundance: -; CDR3aa: CSADRANTEAFF; CDR3nt: TGCAGCGCGGACAGGGCGAACACTGAAGCTTTCTTT
v_gene: TRBV2; j_gene: TRBJ2-1; d_gene: TRBD2; abundance: -; CDR3aa: CASGGGSYNEQFF; CDR3nt: TGTGCCAGCGGGGGGGGGAGTTACAATGAGCAGTTCTTC
v_gene: TRBV28; j_gene: TRBJ2-7; d_gene: TRBD2; abundance: -; CDR3aa: CASNPSGSESYEQYF; CDR3nt: TGTGCCAGCAACCCTAGCGGGAGCGAATCCTACGAGCAGTACTTC
v_gene: TRBV28; j_gene: TRBJ1-4; d_gene: TRBD1; abundance: -; CDR3aa: CASSLAVGQENEKLFF; CDR3nt: TGTGCCAGCAGTTTAGCGGTCGGACAGGAGAACGAAAAACTGTTTTTT
v_gene: TRBV5-8; j_gene: TRBJ2-7; d_gene: TRBD1; abundance: -; CDR3aa: CASSRGLTYEQYF; CDR3nt: TGTGCCAGCAGCAGGGGGCTTACCTACGAGCAGTACTTC
v_gene: TRBV28; j_gene: TRBJ1-4; d_gene: -; abundance: -; CDR3aa: CASSRSRGATNEKLFF; CDR3nt: TGTGCCAGCAGTAGGAGTCGCGGAGCAACTAATGAAAAACTGTTTTTT
v_gene: TRBV28; j_gene: TRBJ2-5; d_gene: TRBD1; abundance: once; CDR3aa: CASSQNRGLETQYF; CDR3nt: TGTGCCAGCAGCCAGAACAGGGGGCTGGAGACCCAGTACTTC
v_gene: TRBV18; j_gene: TRBJ2-1; d_gene: TRBD2; abundance: -; CDR3aa: CASSPRTSGKGHYNEQFF; CDR3nt: TGTGCCAGCTCACCCCGGACTAGCGGGAAAGGGCACTACAATGAGCAGTTCTTC
v_gene: TRBV14; j_gene: TRBJ2-3; d_gene: -; abundance: -; CDR3aa: CASSQAYTQYF; CDR3nt: TGTGCCAGCAGCCAAGCCTATACGCAGTATTTT
v_gene: TRBV19; j_gene: TRBJ1-4; d_gene: -; abundance: -; CDR3aa: CASRGGRNEKLFF; CDR3nt: TGTGCCAGTAGGGGCGGGAGGAATGAAAAACTGTTTTTT
v_gene: TRBV5-5; j_gene: TRBJ1-1; d_gene: TRBD1; abundance: -; CDR3aa: CASSLAVTGTYTEAFF; CDR3nt: TGTGCCAGCAGCTTGGCCGTGACAGGGACATACACTGAAGCTTTCTTT
v_gene: TRBV4-3; j_gene: TRBJ2-2; d_gene: -; abundance: -; CDR3aa: CASSRYRDLLNTGELFF; CDR3nt: TGCGCCAGCAGCCGTTACCGGGACTTACTTAACACCGGGGAGCTGTTTTTT
v_gene: TRBV6-2/TRBV6-3; j_gene: TRBJ2-2; d_gene: TRBD2; abundance: -; CDR3aa: CASSSPRGGRSTGELFF; CDR3nt: TGTGCCAGCAGTTCCCCGCGGGGGGGCCGTAGCACCGGGGAGCTGTTTTTT
v_gene: TRBV6-5; j_gene: TRBJ1-2; d_gene: -; abundance: -; CDR3aa: CASSLTGFGGYGYTF; CDR3nt: TGTGCCAGCAGTCTTACAGGGTTTGGCGGCTATGGCTACACCTTC
v_gene: TRBV27; j_gene: TRBJ1-4; d_gene: -; abundance: -; CDR3aa: CASRRRTGQRNEKLFF; CDR3nt: TGTGCCAGCAGGAGAAGAACCGGACAGCGTAATGAAAAACTGTTTTTT
v_gene: TRBV5-6; j_gene: TRBJ1-2; d_gene: TRBD1; abundance: -; CDR3aa: CASSPISVPGQGQYGYTF; CDR3nt: TGTGCCAGCAGCCCAATTTCAGTACCGGGACAGGGCCAATATGGCTACACCTTC
v_gene: TRBV19; j_gene: TRBJ2-7; d_gene: TRBD2; abundance: once; CDR3aa: CASSMLAGGEQYF; CDR3nt: TGTGCCAGTAGTATGCTTGCGGGAGGGGAGCAGTACTTC
v_gene: TRBV2; j_gene: TRBJ1-3; d_gene: -; abundance: -; CDR3aa: CASDRFNSGNTIYF; CDR3nt: TGTGCCAGTGACAGGTTCAATTCTGGAAACACCATATATTTT
v_gene: TRBV6-5; j_gene: TRBJ1-1; d_gene: -; abundance: -; CDR3aa: CASSYRGRETEAFF; CDR3nt: TGTGCCAGCAGTTACAGAGGCAGGGAAACTGAAGCTTTCTTT
v_gene: TRBV5-1; j_gene: TRBJ1-5; d_gene: TRBD1; abundance: -; CDR3aa: CASSATGGQPQHF; CDR3nt: TGCGCCAGCAGCGCCACAGGGGGTCAGCCCCAGCATTTT
v_gene: TRBV30; j_gene: TRBJ1-5; d_gene: -; abundance: -; CDR3aa: CAWSLVGGSNQPQHF; CDR3nt: TGTGCCTGGAGCCTAGTGGGGGGTAGCAATCAGCCCCAGCATTTT
v_gene: TRBV10-3; j_gene: TRBJ1-1; d_gene: TRBD1; abundance: -; CDR3aa: CAISRDRGDEAFF; CDR3nt: TGTGCCATCAGTCGGGACAGGGGGGATGAAGCTTTCTTT
v_gene: TRBV3-1/TRBV3-2; j_gene: TRBJ2-7; d_gene: TRBD2; abundance: -; CDR3aa: CACTSGGYEQYF; CDR3nt: TGTGCCTGCACTAGCGGAGGCTACGAGCAGTACTTC
v_gene: TRBV2; j_gene: TRBJ2-3; d_gene: TRBD1; abundance: -; CDR3aa: CASRRTGGTDTQYF; CDR3nt: TGTGCCAGCAGACGGACAGGGGGCACAGATACGCAGTATTTT
v_gene: TRBV7-6; j_gene: TRBJ2-7; d_gene: -; abundance: -; CDR3aa: CASSPNGGAYEQYF; CDR3nt: TGTGCCAGCAGCCCTAATGGCGGGGCCTACGAGCAGTACTTC
v_gene: TRBV5-4; j_gene: TRBJ1-2; d_gene: TRBD1; abundance: -; CDR3aa: CASSRIGQGDFYGYTF; CDR3nt: TGTGCCAGCAGCCGGATTGGACAGGGGGATTTCTATGGCTACACCTTC
v_gene: TRBV3-1/TRBV3-2; j_gene: TRBJ2-1; d_gene: TRBD2; abundance: -; CDR3aa: CASSQAPSGRGMGFF; CDR3nt: TGTGCCAGCAGCCAAGCCCCTAGCGGGAGGGGTATGGGGTTCTTC
v_gene: TRBV6-5; j_gene: TRBJ2-3; d_gene: -; abundance: -; CDR3aa: CASSYPSAGTDTQYF; CDR3nt: TGTGCCAGCAGTTACCCTTCAGCGGGCACAGATACGCAGTATTTT
v_gene: TRBV27; j_gene: TRBJ1-2; d_gene: TRBD1; abundance: -; CDR3aa: CASTSKAGGLTGYTF; CDR3nt: TGTGCCAGTACCTCAAAGGCAGGGGGCTTAACGGGCTACACCTTC